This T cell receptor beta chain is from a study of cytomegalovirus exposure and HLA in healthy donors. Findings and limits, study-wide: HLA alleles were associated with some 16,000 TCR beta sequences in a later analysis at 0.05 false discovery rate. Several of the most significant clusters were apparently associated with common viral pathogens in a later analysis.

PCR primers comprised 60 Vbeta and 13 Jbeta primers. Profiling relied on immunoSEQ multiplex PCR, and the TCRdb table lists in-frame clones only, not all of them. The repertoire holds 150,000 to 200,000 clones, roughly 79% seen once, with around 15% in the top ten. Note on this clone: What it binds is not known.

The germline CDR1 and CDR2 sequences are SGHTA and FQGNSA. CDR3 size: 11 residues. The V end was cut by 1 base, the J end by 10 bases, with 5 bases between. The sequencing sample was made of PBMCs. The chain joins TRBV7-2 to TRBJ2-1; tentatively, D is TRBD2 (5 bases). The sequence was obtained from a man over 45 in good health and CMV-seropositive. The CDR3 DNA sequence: TGTGCCAGCAGCTTAGGCGGGGAGCAGTTCTTC. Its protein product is CASSLGGEQFF.